This entry describes one T cell receptor beta chain. The record originates from a study of blood T cell repertoires in COVID-19. Study at large: Acute-phase and convalescent COVID-19 samples originated in the United States, Italy and Spain.

TCRdb's table, derived via immunoSEQ multiplex PCR, lists solely in-frame clones and lacks some. The sample has roughly 69,000 clones, roughly 84% seen once. This CDR3 comprises 13 residues. The V and J ends lost 5 bases and 5 bases, in that order; junction bases with no gene match: 3. Germline loops: CDR1 MNHEY, CDR2 SMNVEV (reference sequence). This sequence originates from a middle-aged man with active COVID-19. Sequenced sample: peripheral blood. The chain couples TRBV27 to TRBJ2-5; TRBD2 matches 9 bases. The CDR3 sequence: CASSPGLAETQYF. For the CDR3, the DNA is TGTGCCAGCAGTCCCGGACTAGCGGAGACCCAGTACTTC.